These 30 T cell receptor beta chains were all obtained from the same sample, sequenced in a study of blood T cell repertoires in COVID-19. The assay was immunoSEQ multiplex PCR, and TCRdb's table has in-frame clones only and misses some. This sample yields fewer than 200,000 clones, of which around 84% are seen a single time; around 2.7% belongs to the top ten. The sample was peripheral blood. Source of these receptors: a man aged 40-49 years with active or convalescent COVID-19.

The sample holds a few counts of this clone. The rearrangement joins TRBV9 to TRBJ2-5; 8 bases match TRBD1. The trim removed 3 bases at V and 5 bases at J, leaving 3 bases unmatched. CDR1 and CDR2 (germline): SGDLS, YYNGEE. This CDR3 has 13 residues. For the CDR3, the DNA is TGTGCCAGCAGCGAGAGGACAGGGGAGACCCAGTACTTC. Protein product: CASSERTGETQYF. Looking up the rest from reference TRBV9 and TRBJ2-5 gives the full variable domain: DSGVTQTPKHLITATGQRVTLRCSPRSGDLSVYWYQQSLDQGLQFLIQYYNGEERAKGNILERFSAQQFPDLHSELNLSSLELGDSALYFCASSERTGETQYFGPGTRLLVL.

V and J are TRBV12-3 or TRBV12-4 and TRBJ2-5; possible D gene TRBD1, 5 bases. V gave up 5 bases and J gave up 7 bases, with 8 bases separating them. This CDR3 spans 11 amino acids. This CDR3 reads CASSTGGTQYF. The CDR3 DNA is TGTGCCAGCAGTACAGGCGGGACCCAGTACTTC.

This chain links TRBV28 with TRBJ1-6; no reliable D call. V dropped 3 bases and J dropped 10 bases, with 4 bases sitting between them. Germline assignment: CDR1 MDHEN and CDR2 SYDVKM. The length of the CDR3 is 11 residues. CDR3 bases: TGTGCCAGCAGTTTGCGATCACCCCTCCACTTT. Protein sequence: CASSLRSPLHF.

The chain carries TRBV27 and TRBJ2-1, with D perhaps TRBD2 (6 bases). CDR1 is MNHEY, CDR2 SMNVEV, per germline (reference sequence). V dropped 6 bases and J dropped 1 base, with 16 bases sitting between them. This CDR3 is built from 16 residues. The CDR3 DNA sequence: TGTGCCAGCAGCCGTTCTAGCGATGGGTCCTACAATGAGCAGTTCTTC. It yields the protein CASSRSSDGSYNEQFF.

This clone appeared a single time. The chain employs TRBV12-3 or TRBV12-4 and TRBJ2-4; 7 bases are a match to TRBD1. J gave up 8 bases and V 6 bases, and 7 bases lay outside the gene matches. CDR3 size: 13 residues. In DNA form, the CDR3 reads TGTGCCAGCAGCGAAGGGGGCATGGACATTCAGTACTTC. Protein product: CASSEGGMDIQYF.

J is TRBJ2-6 and V is TRBV7-8, with 7 bases matching TRBD2. Germline V lookup: CDR1 SGHVS, CDR2 FQNEAQ. Trimming removed 1 base from V and 2 bases from J; junction bases left unmatched: 5. This CDR3 has 17 amino acids. CDR3 nucleotide sequence: TGTGCCAGCAGCTTAGGGACTAGAGGTCCTGGGGCCAACGTCCTGACTTTC. It yields the protein CASSLGTRGPGANVLTF.

The CDR3 protein is CASSRISGGAGETQYF. The CDR3 nucleotides read TGCGCCAGCAGCAGAATAAGCGGGGGGGCCGGTGAGACCCAGTACTTC. This chain links TRBV5-1 with TRBJ2-5, with 10 nucleotides matching TRBD2. With V trimmed by 4 bases and J by 5 bases, 11 bases remained unmatched. The CDR3 length is 16 residues. Germline V gene sequence: CDR1 SGHRS, CDR2 YFSETQ.

The rearrangement joins TRBV28 to TRBJ1-2; D unclear. Between the trimmed V and J ends, which lost 4 bases and 6 bases, there was a span of 9 bases. Germline V gene lookup returns CDR1 MDHEN and CDR2 SYDVKM. This CDR3 contains 12 residues. The CDR3 DNA reads as TGTGCCAGCAGTTCCGTGTCCCATGGCTACACCTTC. Residues: CASSSVSHGYTF.

The V and J genes are TRBV6-5 and TRBJ2-7, with 7 bases fitting TRBD1. The J segment lost 3 bases and the V segment lost 8 bases, leaving 4 bases of the junction unmatched. From germline, CDR1 is MNHEY and CDR2 SVGAGI. The CDR3 runs 12 residues. The CDR3, as DNA: TGTGCCAGCCAGGGACAGAACTACGAGCAGTACTTC. It yields the protein CASQGQNYEQYF.

The chain combines TRBV7-9 with TRBJ1-1; 11 nucleotides align to TRBD1. CDR3 length: 12 amino acids. The germline CDR1 and CDR2 sequences are SEHNR and FQNEAQ (reference sequence). The V segment lost 5 bases and the J segment 13 bases; nucleotides outside the gene matches: 6. The CDR3 sequence is CASSGDRGRVFF. CDR3 nucleotide sequence: TGTGCCAGCAGCGGGGACAGGGGGAGAGTTTTCTTT.

The chain has TRBV11-2 and TRBJ1-3; no clear D gene. The CDR3 is 15 residues long. V dropped 5 bases and J dropped 0 bases, with 11 bases sitting between them. Germline loops: CDR1 SGHAT, CDR2 FQNNGV. CDR3 protein: CASSPLRDSGNTIYF. The CDR3 nucleotides are TGTGCCAGCAGCCCCCTGAGGGACTCTGGAAACACCATATATTTT.

This clone was seen only once. This chain uses TRBV4-2 with TRBJ2-1, with D possibly TRBD2 on 5 matching bases. CDR1 and CDR2 from the germline V gene are LGHNA and YNFKEQ. Trimming cost V 4 bases and J 3 bases, with 7 bases left between them. The CDR3 sequence is 13 residues long. This chain's CDR3 is CASSRGGYNEQFF. For the CDR3, the DNA is TGTGCCAGCAGCCGAGGAGGCTACAATGAGCAGTTCTTC.

The J gene is TRBJ1-4, the V gene TRBV10-2; D possibly corresponds to TRBD1 (5 bases). The CDR3 is 14 residues long. The V end was cut by 3 bases, the J end by 8 bases, with 13 bases between. The germline CDR1 and CDR2 sequences are WSHSY and SAAADI. The CDR3 spells CASSDRRGGEKLFF. DNA for the CDR3: TGCGCCAGCAGTGATCGGAGGGGCGGGGAAAAACTGTTTTTT.

The genes are TRBV7-8 and TRBJ1-1, with 9 bases lining up with TRBD1. The germline gives CDR1 SGHVS, CDR2 FQNEAQ. The V segment lost 4 bases and the J segment 3 bases; nucleotides outside the gene matches: 3. This CDR3 has 14 residues. CDR3 amino acids: CASSSRQGDTEAFF. The CDR3 coding sequence is TGTGCCAGCAGCTCACGACAGGGGGACACTGAAGCTTTCTTT.

J is TRBJ2-1 and V is TRBV9, with D hard to call. The V and J ends lost 7 bases and 5 bases respectively, with 13 bases between them. This CDR3 contains 13 residues. Germline CDR1 SGDLS, CDR2 YYNGEE. CDR3: CASAPTVNNEQFF. CDR3 sequence (DNA): TGTGCCAGCGCCCCGACTGTGAACAATGAGCAGTTCTTC.

V usage is TRBV7-2 and J usage is TRBJ1-6, with D unclear. The V end lost 4 bases, the J end lost 6 bases, and 7 bases lay between the germline ends. The CDR3 consists of 13 residues. CDR1 and CDR2 (germline): SGHTA, FQGNSA. The CDR3 loop is CASSSTINSPLHF. Written as DNA, the CDR3 is TGTGCCAGCAGCTCTACGATTAATTCACCCCTCCACTTT. Full variable domain (outside the CDR3, taken from reference TRBV7-2 and TRBJ1-6): GAGVSQSPSNKVTEKGKDVELRCDPISGHTALYWYRQSLGQGLEFLIYFQGNSAPDKSGLPSDRFSAERTGGSVSTLTIQRTQQEDSAVYLCASSSTINSPLHFGNGTRLTVT.

The rearrangement links TRBV4-2 to TRBJ1-2; D ambiguous. The ends were cut back, 1 base at V and 3 bases at J, with 3 bases in the middle. The CDR3 totals 12 residues. Germline CDR1 and CDR2: LGHNA and YNFKEQ. CDR3 region: CASSQVDYGYTF. The CDR3 DNA follows: TGTGCCAGCAGCCAAGTAGACTATGGCTACACCTTC.

This chain connects TRBV2 to TRBJ2-5, with D possibly being TRBD1 (5 bases). Trimming took 7 bases from V and 4 from J, leaving 10 bases between them. This CDR3 comprises 12 residues. The germline V gene encodes CDR1 SNHLY and CDR2 FYNNEI. CDR3: CASMGQGETQYF. The CDR3, as DNA: TGTGCCAGCATGGGCCAGGGAGAGACCCAGTACTTC.

V usage is TRBV2 and J usage is TRBJ2-2; 8 bases agree with TRBD2. Trimming at V came to 11 bases and at J to 4 bases, leaving 18 bases not matched to a gene. This CDR3 spans 17 amino acids. Looked up from germline, CDR1 is SNHLY and CDR2 is FYNNEI. CDR3 bases: TGTGCCGGCGCCGGGCTAGCGGGTCCCAGTGGCACCGGGGAGCTGTTTTTT. This sequence encodes CAGAGLAGPSGTGELFF.

J is TRBJ1-2 and V is TRBV20-1; D gene unclear. Germline loops: CDR1 DFQATT, CDR2 SNEGSKA (reference sequence). CDR3 size: 11 residues. V was cut by 4 bases and J by 10 bases, with 13 bases left in between. The chain's CDR3 is CSANYRRYYTF. CDR3 DNA sequence: TGCAGTGCTAACTATCGCCGGTACTACACCTTC.

The chain employs TRBV14 and TRBJ2-7, with 8 positions matching TRBD1. CDR3 length: 15 residues. V was pared by 5 bases and J by 1 base, with 7 bases of the junction left unmatched. Germline CDR1 and CDR2: SGHDN and FVKESK. The CDR3 is CASSKGRGLSYEQYF. For the CDR3, the DNA is TGTGCCAGCAGCAAGGGCAGGGGGCTTTCCTACGAGCAGTACTTC. Filled out from reference TRBV14 and TRBJ2-7, the complete variable domain reads EAGVTQFPSHSVIEKGQTVTLRCDPISGHDNLYWYRRVMGKEIKFLLHFVKESKQDESGMPNNRFLAERTGGTYSTLKVQPAELEDSGVYFCASSKGRGLSYEQYFGPGTRLTVT.

The rearrangement joins TRBV5-1 to TRBJ2-5, with TRBD2 matching 13 bases. The germline CDR1 and CDR2 sequences are SGHRS and YFSETQ. The CDR3 is 16 residues long. V was clipped by 1 base and J by 3 bases; unmatched bases: 3. CDR3 sequence reads: CASSLTGLAGKETQYF. As DNA, the CDR3 is TGCGCCAGCAGCTTGACGGGACTAGCGGGGAAAGAGACCCAGTACTTC.

The chain has TRBV7-9 and TRBJ1-2; a possible D gene is TRBD1 (5 bases). V dropped 5 bases and J dropped 5 bases, with 15 bases sitting between them. Germline CDR1 SEHNR, CDR2 FQNEAQ (reference sequence). This CDR3 has 14 amino acids. The CDR3 bases are TGTGCCAGCAGCCCCGGTGGGGGGAATTATGGCTACACCTTC. This translates into CASSPGGGNYGYTF.

The chain joins TRBV10-1 to TRBJ2-3; 11 bases match TRBD2. V lost 4 bases, J lost 1 base, and 10 bases stayed unmatched. The CDR3 is 18 amino acids. Germline-derived CDR1 and CDR2 are WNHNN and SYGVQD (reference sequence). In DNA form, the CDR3 reads TGCGCCAGCAGTGGGTGTAGCGGGGGGGCCTCGGGCACAGATACGCAGTATTTT. This gives the protein CASSGCSGGASGTDTQYF.

The J gene is TRBJ1-5, the V gene TRBV28; the match to TRBD1 covers 8 bases. This CDR3 region has 15 residues. The germline CDR1 and CDR2 sequences are MDHEN and SYDVKM. Trimming removed 2 bases from V and 4 bases from J; junction bases left unmatched: 4. CDR3 protein: CASSLQGAQNQPQHF. CDR3 nucleotides: TGTGCCAGCAGTTTACAGGGGGCTCAGAATCAGCCCCAGCATTTT. The entire variable domain, with the rest obtained from reference TRBV28 and TRBJ1-5, is as follows: DVKVTQSSRYLVKRTGEKVFLECVQDMDHENMFWYRQDPGLGLRLIYFSYDVKMKEKGDIPEGYSVSREKKERFSLILESASTNQTSMYLCASSLQGAQNQPQHFGDGTRLSIL.

The chain uses TRBV2 and TRBJ1-2; D is uncertain. Germline CDR1 is SNHLY and CDR2 is FYNNEI. The CDR3 is 12 amino acids. The V end was cut by 7 bases, the J end by 2 bases, with 8 bases between. The CDR3 region is CASIGENYGYTF. Here the CDR3 DNA reads TGTGCCAGCATCGGAGAAAACTATGGCTACACCTTC.

The chain joins TRBV5-5 to TRBJ1-4; D call uncertain. CDR3 size: 13 residues. Germline V lookup: CDR1 SGHKS, CDR2 YYEKEE (reference sequence). The ends were cut back, 6 bases at V and 7 bases at J, with 13 bases in the middle. CDR3 DNA: TGTGCCAGCACGGCGAGCCCTAGTGAAAAACTGTTTTTT. Protein product: CASTASPSEKLFF.

The table lists this clone with a count of one. The genes are TRBV7-9 and TRBJ1-1; the D gene is possibly TRBD1 (5 bases). Deletions cut 5 bases from V and 3 bases from J, with 13 bases between. The CDR3 loop spans 14 amino acids. Germline V CDR1 and CDR2: SEHNR, FQNEAQ (reference sequence). CDR3 in amino acids: CASSRSGGDTEAFF. The DNA for the CDR3 is TGTGCCAGCAGCCGGTCCGGGGGAGACACTGAAGCTTTCTTT. Drawing the rest from reference TRBV7-9 and TRBJ1-1, the complete variable domain is DTGVSQNPRHKITKRGQNVTFRCDPISEHNRLYWYRQTLGQGPEFLTYFQNEAQLEKSRLLSDRFSAERPKGSFSTLEIQRTEQGDSAMYLCASSRSGGDTEAFFGQGTRLTVV.

The chain links TRBV11-2 to TRBJ1-2; D is undetermined. Germline-derived CDR1 and CDR2 are SGHAT and FQNNGV. This CDR3 spans 14 amino acids. V was trimmed by 5 bases and J by 4 bases, leaving 14 bases between them. CDR3 nucleotide sequence: TGTGCCAGCAGCAGCGGGCCGAGACTCTATGGCTACACCTTC. Translated, it gives CASSSGPRLYGYTF. Complete variable domain (other parts from reference TRBV11-2 and TRBJ1-2): EAGVAQSPRYKIIEKRQSVAFWCNPISGHATLYWYQQILGQGPKLLIQFQNNGVVDDSQLPKDRFSAERLKGVDSTLKIQPAKLEDSAVYLCASSSGPRLYGYTFGSGTRLTVV.

J is TRBJ1-4 and V is TRBV5-1, with a possible D match to TRBD1 (6 bases). V was pared by 1 base and J by 8 bases, with 12 bases between. Germline V CDR1 and CDR2: SGHRS, YFSETQ. This CDR3 is 14 amino acids long. CDR3 sequence (DNA): TGCGCCAGCAGCTTGACAGGGAATGGGGAAAAACTGTTTTTT. It specifies CASSLTGNGEKLFF.